This T cell receptor (beta chain) was identified in a study of blood T cell repertoires in COVID-19. Study context: The origin of the acute and convalescent COVID-19 samples was the United States, Italy and Spain. PBMCs, B-cell-depleted T cells, or T cells provided the cDNA or gDNA that made up the material.

Study processing details: Estimation of nucleated cell counts relied on the amplification of reference gene primers. TCRdb keeps only in-frame clones here, not all; method: immunoSEQ multiplex PCR. V, J and clone size derive from that table, while D and trimming were established from the DNA sequence. The repertoire holds some 340,000 clones, with 85% as singletons. This clone was found once. Germline V gene lookup returns CDR1 LGHNT and CDR2 FRNRAP. This CDR3 comprises 14 residues. V gave up 2 bases and J gave up 10 bases, with 16 bases separating them. The V gene is TRBV12-5, the J gene TRBJ2-3; D is ambiguous. Sequenced material: peripheral blood. The TCR was taken from a woman under 30 with acute or convalescent COVID-19. The CDR3 region has the DNA TGTGCTAGTGGTTTGAGCGCGAGGTATAATCCGCAGTATTTT. This translates into CASGLSARYNPQYF.